This section outlines one TCR beta chain sequence together with its context. Only in-frame clones appear in the TCRdb table, and some are missing; sequencing was by immunoSEQ multiplex PCR. The sample yields over 150,000 clones, approximately 91% seen once. The data derive from a study of control samples from healthy donors and cancer patients. V was pared by 3 bases and J by 0 bases, with 3 bases between. The CDR3 extends over 12 amino acids. CDR1 and CDR2 (germline): PRHDT, FYEKMQ (reference sequence). Sequenced input: blood. The chain couples TRBV13 to TRBJ2-7, with D unresolved. The TCR comes from a woman in her forties in good health. CDR3 bases: TGTGCCAGCAGCTTTAGCTCCTACGAGCAGTACTTC. This translates into CASSFSSYEQYF.